This TCR beta chain was retrieved from a study of blood T cell repertoires in COVID-19. Study in general: There were acute and convalescent COVID-19 samples, and they came from the United States, Italy and Spain. PBMCs, B-cell-depleted T cells, or T cells provided the cDNA or gDNA that made up the material.

Sequencing used immunoSEQ multiplex PCR; TCRdb keeps in-frame clones, though not all of them. Here the sample spans around 310,000 clones, about 91% being singletons. Per germline, CDR1 SGDLS and CDR2 YYNGEE. Unmatched junction bases numbered 3, after V lost 0 bases and J lost 5 bases. The CDR3 covers 16 residues. In terms of age and location, participants ranged from roughly 18 to 100 years and lived in about two dozen US areas. The study counted Cohort 3 donors as recovered given two negative PCRs, clearance, or symptom resolution. This chain joins TRBV9 and TRBJ2-5; TRBD2 matches 14 bases. The sequenced sample consisted of PBMCs or T cells enriched from blood (not recorded which). The clonotype comes from a woman between 40 and 55 years old who had recovered from COVID-19. In DNA form, the CDR3 reads TGTGCCAGCAGCGTAGGAAGACTAGCGGGAGGGGAGACCCAGTACTTC. Translated: CASSVGRLAGGETQYF.